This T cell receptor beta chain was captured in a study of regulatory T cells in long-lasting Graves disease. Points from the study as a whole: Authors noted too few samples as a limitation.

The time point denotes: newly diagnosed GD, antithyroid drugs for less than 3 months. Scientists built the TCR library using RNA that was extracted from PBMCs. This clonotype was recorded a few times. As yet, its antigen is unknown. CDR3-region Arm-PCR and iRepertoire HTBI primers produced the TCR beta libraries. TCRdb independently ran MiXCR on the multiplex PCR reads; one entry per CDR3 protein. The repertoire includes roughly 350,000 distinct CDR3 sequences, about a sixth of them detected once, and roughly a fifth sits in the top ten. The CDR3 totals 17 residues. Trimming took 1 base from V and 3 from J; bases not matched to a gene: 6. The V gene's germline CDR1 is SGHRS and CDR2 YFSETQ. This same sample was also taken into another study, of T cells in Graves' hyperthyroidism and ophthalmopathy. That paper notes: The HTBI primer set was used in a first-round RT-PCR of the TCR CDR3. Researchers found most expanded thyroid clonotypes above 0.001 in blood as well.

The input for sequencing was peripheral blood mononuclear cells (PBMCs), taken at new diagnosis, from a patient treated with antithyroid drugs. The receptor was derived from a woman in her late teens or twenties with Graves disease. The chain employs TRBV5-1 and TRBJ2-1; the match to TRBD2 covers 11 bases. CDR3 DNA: TGCGCCAGCAGCTTGACCGGGACTAGCGGATTCTACAATGAGCAGTTCTTC. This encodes CASSLTGTSGFYNEQFF.